Below are 8 T cell receptor beta chains sequenced from a single sample in a study of blood T cell repertoires in COVID-19. TCRdb keeps only in-frame clones here, not all; method: immunoSEQ multiplex PCR. The profile covers 50,000 to 65,000 clones, with under 80% appearing a single time and around half taken by the ten largest. Sequences were obtained from PBMCs or T cells enriched from blood (not recorded which). These receptors were taken from a woman aged 55-75 years who had been exposed to COVID-19.

This sequence joins TRBV6-1 and TRBJ2-1; 10 positions agree with TRBD2. The V segment lost 3 bases and the J segment 9 bases; nucleotides outside the gene matches: 5. Germline CDR1 is MNHNS and CDR2 is SASEGT. CDR3 length: 14 residues. The CDR3 nucleotides are TGTGCCAGCAGTGACCTAGCGGGAGTGGGTGAGCAGTTCTTC. Residues: CASSDLAGVGEQFF.

There are a few counts of this clone. This chain uses TRBV11-3 with TRBJ2-7, with 9 bases aligning to TRBD1. With V trimmed by 4 bases and J by 0 bases, 4 bases remained unmatched. There are 15 residues in the CDR3. CDR1 SGHNT and CDR2 YENEEA come from the germline V gene. The CDR3 spells CASSSGTGSSYEQYF. For the CDR3, the DNA is TGTGCCAGCAGCTCAGGGACAGGGAGCTCCTACGAGCAGTACTTC.

This chain joins TRBV19 and TRBJ2-3; D may be TRBD1 (6 bases). CDR1 is LNHDA and CDR2 is SQIVND in the germline V gene (reference sequence). V lost 4 bases to trimming and J lost 5 bases, with 22 bases between them. The CDR3 is 17 residues long. The CDR3 reads CASSKQLWSKGGDTQYF. CDR3 nucleotide sequence: TGTGCCAGTAGTAAACAACTCTGGAGCAAAGGGGGAGATACGCAGTATTTT. The full variable domain, with the rest looked up from reference TRBV19 and TRBJ2-3, is DGGITQSPKYLFRKEGQNVTLSCEQNLNHDAMYWYRQDPGQGLRLIYYSQIVNDFQKGDIAEGYSVSREKKESFPLTVTSAQKNPTAFYLCASSKQLWSKGGDTQYFGPGTRLTVL.

The chain employs TRBV2 and TRBJ1-1, with D hard to call. CDR3 length: 10 residues. Germline V gene sequence: CDR1 SNHLY, CDR2 FYNNEI. V gave up 8 bases and J gave up 12 bases, with 13 bases separating them. The CDR3 DNA reads TGTGCCAGCGGGAGAAAGGGAACTTTCTTT. Its translation: CASGRKGTFF.

CDR3 protein: CASSQGQSGTQYF. CDR3 sequence (DNA): TGTGCCAGCAGCCAAGGGCAGTCAGGGACGCAGTATTTT. The chain employs TRBV3-1 (or the pseudogene TRBV3-2) and TRBJ2-3; TRBD1 might be the D (5 bases). The V end was cut by 1 base, the J end by 9 bases, with 11 bases between. CDR1 and CDR2 from the germline V gene are LGHDT and YNNKEL (reference sequence). The CDR3 extends over 13 amino acids.

This clone was counted between two and nine times. V is TRBV27 and J is TRBJ1-1; maybe TRBD1 (6 bases). Trimming cost V 1 base and J 4 bases, with 13 bases left between them. CDR3 size: 15 residues. Germline-derived CDR1 and CDR2 are MNHEY and SMNVEV (reference sequence). CDR3 protein: CASSLFSRGATEAFF. The CDR3 DNA reads as TGTGCCAGCAGTTTATTCTCTCGGGGGGCCACTGAAGCTTTCTTT.

This chain links TRBV7-2 with TRBJ1-2; D ambiguous. Germline V gene lookup returns CDR1 SGHTA and CDR2 FQGNSA. Trimming cost V 1 base and J 4 bases, with 7 bases left between them. The CDR3 has 13 residues. CDR3 DNA sequence: TGTGCCAGCAGCTTAGAGCGTGGCTATGGCTACACCTTC. This codes for CASSLERGYGYTF.

A single count supports this clone. V gene TRBV5-8 combines with J gene TRBJ2-1; D remains unclear. V shed 0 bases and J shed 0 bases, with 10 bases lying between them. CDR3 length: 16 residues. Germline loops: CDR1 SGHTS, CDR2 YDEGEE. The CDR3: CASSLAAHSSYNEQFF. CDR3 DNA: TGTGCCAGCAGCTTGGCCGCGCATAGCTCCTACAATGAGCAGTTCTTC. Looking up the rest from reference TRBV5-8 and TRBJ2-1 gives the full variable domain: EAGVTQSPTHLIKTRGQQATLRCSPISGHTSVYWYQQALGLGLQFLLWYDEGEERNRGNFPPRFSGRQFPNYSSELNVNALELEDSALYLCASSLAAHSSYNEQFFGPGTRLTVL.